This T cell receptor (beta chain) was sequenced for a study of CD8 T cells in Susac syndrome. It was with random hexamers that about 0.45 to 1 ug RNA was reverse transcribed. By means of immunoSEQ multiplex PCR, TCR beta CDR3 spanning 54 Vbeta and 13 Jbeta underwent amplification. TCRdb ran MiXCR on the immunoSEQ multiplex PCR reads and lists one entry per CDR3 protein. The sample comprises 200,000 or so distinct CDR3 sequences, about 95% of which are singletons, and about 0.09% rests with the top ten. The V gene lost 0 bases and the J gene lost 6 bases, with 10 bases spanning the gap. Germline assignment: CDR1 SGHDT and CDR2 YYEEEE. The CDR3 extends over 13 amino acids.

Sequenced: CD4+ T cells from PBMCs. This receptor was obtained from a human donor with multiple sclerosis. V and J are TRBV5-6 and TRBJ2-7; D unclear. This CDR3 is CASSLARLGEQYF. DNA of the CDR3: TGTGCCAGCAGCTTGGCCCGTCTCGGCGAGCAGTACTTC.